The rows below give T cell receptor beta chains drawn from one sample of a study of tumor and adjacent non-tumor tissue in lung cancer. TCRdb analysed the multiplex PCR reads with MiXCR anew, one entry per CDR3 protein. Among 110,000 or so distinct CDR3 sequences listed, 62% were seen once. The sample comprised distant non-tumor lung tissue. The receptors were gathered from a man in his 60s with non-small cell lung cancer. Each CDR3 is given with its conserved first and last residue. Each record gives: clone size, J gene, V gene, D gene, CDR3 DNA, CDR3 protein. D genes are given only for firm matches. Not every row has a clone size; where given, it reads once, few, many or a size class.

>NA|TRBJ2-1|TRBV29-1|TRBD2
TGCAGCGTTGAATGCCCCACTAGCGGGAGGGCCCCTGAGCAGTTCTTC
CSVECPTSGRAPEQFF
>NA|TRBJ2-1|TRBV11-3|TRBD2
TGTGCCAGCAGCCGGAAAGGACTAGCGAATGAGCAGCTCTTC
CASSRKGLANEQLF
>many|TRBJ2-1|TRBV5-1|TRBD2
TGCGCCAGCAGCCAGCCTAGCGGGAGAAACAATGAGCAGTTCTTC
CASSQPSGRNNEQFF
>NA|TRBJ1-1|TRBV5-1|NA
TGCGCCAGCGGCTCTGCGGCAGGATGGGGGAATACTGAAGCTTTCTTT
CASGSAAGWGNTEAFF
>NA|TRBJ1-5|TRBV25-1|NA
TGTGCCAACAGTAGCAGGGTACAGACCAATCAGCCCCAGCATTTT
CANSSRVQTNQPQHF
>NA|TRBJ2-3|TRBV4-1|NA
TGCGCCGGCAGCCAAGTTGGTTTGGATACGCAGTATTTT
CAGSQVGLDTQYF
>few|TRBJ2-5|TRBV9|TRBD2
TGTGCCAGCAGCCGACCGGGAGGGCTGGGAGAGACCCAGTACTTC
CASSRPGGLGETQYF
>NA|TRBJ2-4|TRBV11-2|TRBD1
TGTGCCTGCAGCCTAGAAACAGGGGTGAACATTCAGTACTTC
CACSLETGVNIQYF
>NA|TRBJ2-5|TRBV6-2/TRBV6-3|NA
TGTGCCAGCAGCGCCATCGAGACCCAGTATTTC
CASSAIETQYF
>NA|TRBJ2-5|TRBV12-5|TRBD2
TGTGCTTGTGGTTCCGGACTAGTGGGGGGGGAAGAGACCCAGTACTTC
CACGSGLVGGEETQYF
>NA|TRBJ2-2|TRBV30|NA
TGTGCCCGGAAGTGGACTATGAACGCCGGGGAGCTGTTTTTT
CARKWTMNAGELFF
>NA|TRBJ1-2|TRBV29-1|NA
TGCGGCGCTCCCGGGCCCGGGTATGGTTACACCTTC
CGAPGPGYGYTF
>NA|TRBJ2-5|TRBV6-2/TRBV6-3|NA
TGTCTCAGCAGAACAGGGAGTCCTGAGACCCAGTACTTC
CLSRTGSPETQYF
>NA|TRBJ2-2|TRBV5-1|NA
TGCGCCAGCAGCCCAACCCTAAGGAGCGGGGAGCTGTTTTTT
CASSPTLRSGELFF
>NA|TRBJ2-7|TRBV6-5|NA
TGTGTCAACAGGCCCGGGCACACCTACGAGCAGTACTTC
CVNRPGHTYEQYF
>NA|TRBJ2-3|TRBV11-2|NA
TGTACCAGCAGCATTGAGTCTGGAGATACGCAGTATTTT
CTSSIESGDTQYF
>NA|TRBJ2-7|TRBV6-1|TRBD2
TGTGCCAGCAGTCTCGGGACTAGCGGGGGCAAGCAGTACTTC
CASSLGTSGGKQYF
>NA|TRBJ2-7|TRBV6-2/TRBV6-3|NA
TGTGCCAGCAGAGATATAGGCTACGTGCAGTACTTC
CASRDIGYVQYF
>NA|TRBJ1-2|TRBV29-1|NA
TGCAGTGTTGAATTGTCTGACAGAATCGGCTATGGCTACATCTTC
CSVELSDRIGYGYIF
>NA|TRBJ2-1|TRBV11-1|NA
TGTGCCAGCAGCACGGCGGGATATGAGCAGTTCTTC
CASSTAGYEQFF
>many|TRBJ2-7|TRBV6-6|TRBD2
TGTGCCAGCAGTTACTCGGGGGGACTAGCGGGGTTCGAGCAGTACTTC
CASSYSGGLAGFEQYF
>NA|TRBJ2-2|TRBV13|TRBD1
TGTGCCAGCAGCACGGCGGGACAGGCGAACACCGGGGAGCTGTTTTTT
CASSTAGQANTGELFF
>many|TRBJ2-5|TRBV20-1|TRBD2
TGCAGTGCTAGCGGACCCAAACTAGCGATCGAGACCCAGTACTTC
CSASGPKLAIETQYF
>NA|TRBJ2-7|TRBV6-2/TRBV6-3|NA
TGTGCCAGCGGAGTTACCTTGGGTCTCATGGACTGCAAGCAGTACTTC
CASGVTLGLMDCKQYF
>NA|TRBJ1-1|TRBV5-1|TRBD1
TGCGCAGCCAGGGGGGATTCTTCTGAAGCTTTCTTT
CAARGDSSEAFF
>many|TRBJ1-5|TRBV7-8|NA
TGTGCCAGCAGCTTAGGGACAGTTTACAATCAGCCCCAGCATTTT
CASSLGTVYNQPQHF
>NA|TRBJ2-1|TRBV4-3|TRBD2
TGCGCCAGCAGCATACGAGCGGGACTCGGCTATAATGAGCAGTTTTTC
CASSIRAGLGYNEQFF
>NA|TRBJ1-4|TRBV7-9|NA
TGTGCCAGCAGCGGCGACAGGCTAACTAATGAAAAACTGTTTTTT
CASSGDRLTNEKLFF
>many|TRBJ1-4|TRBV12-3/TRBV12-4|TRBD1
TGTACCAGCAGACCTACAGGGGCGATTGAAAAACTGTTTTTT
CTSRPTGAIEKLFF
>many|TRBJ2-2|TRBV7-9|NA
TGTGCCAGCAGCTACGGCACCGGGGAGCTGTTTTTT
CASSYGTGELFF
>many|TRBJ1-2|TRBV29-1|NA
TGCAGCGTTGAAGACAGGGCCGGCGGAGGCTACACCTTC
CSVEDRAGGGYTF
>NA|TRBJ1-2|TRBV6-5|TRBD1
TGTGCCAGCAGTTACTCCGGGACAGGGCAGCTGAGTGGCTACACCTTC
CASSYSGTGQLSGYTF
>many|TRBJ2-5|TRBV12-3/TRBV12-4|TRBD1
TGTGCCAGCAGTTATAGACAGGGGGGAGAGACCCAGTACTTC
CASSYRQGGETQYF
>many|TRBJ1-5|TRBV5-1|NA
TGCGCCAGCAGCCTCGGACAGCCCAATCAGCCCCAGCATTTT
CASSLGQPNQPQHF
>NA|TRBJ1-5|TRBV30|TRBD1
TGTGCCCGGAGTGACAGGGGGAACCAGCCCCAGCATTTT
CARSDRGNQPQHF
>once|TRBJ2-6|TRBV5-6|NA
TGTACCAGCAGCTTGGTCCCCTCTGGGGCCAACGTCCTGACTTTC
CTSSLVPSGANVLTF
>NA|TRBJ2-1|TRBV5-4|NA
TGTGCCAGCAGCTTACATGACAATGAACAGTTCTTC
CASSLHDNEQFF
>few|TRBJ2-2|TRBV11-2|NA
TGTGCCAGCAGCTTACAAGGGTCCTGCGGGGAACTGTTTTTT
CASSLQGSCGELFF
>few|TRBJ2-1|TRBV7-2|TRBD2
TGTGCCAGCAGCTTGACTAGCGGGATTTCCTACAATGAGCAGTTCTTC
CASSLTSGISYNEQFF
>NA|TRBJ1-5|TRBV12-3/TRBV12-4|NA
TGTGCCAGTTCGCTGAAAGAAGATCAGCTCCAGCATTTT
CASSLKEDQLQHF
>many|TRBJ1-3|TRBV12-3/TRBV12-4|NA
TGTGCCAGCAGTTTCCGGGGGATCTCTGGAAACACCATATATTTT
CASSFRGISGNTIYF
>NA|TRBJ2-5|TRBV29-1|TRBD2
TGCAGCGTTCGTAAAATGGGAGGGCCGGTAGGGACCCAGTACTTC
CSVRKMGGPVGTQYF
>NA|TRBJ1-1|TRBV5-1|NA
TGCGCCAGCAGCTTGGACAGGGCAATGAACACTGAAGCTTTCTTT
CASSLDRAMNTEAFF
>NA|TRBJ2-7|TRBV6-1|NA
TGTGCCAGCGTTTCAGGGTCCGAACTGTACTTC
CASVSGSELYF
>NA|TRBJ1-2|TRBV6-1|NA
TGTGCCAGCAGTGCCAAGACAGTGGATGTGAATGGCTACACCTTC
CASSAKTVDVNGYTF